The 9 T cell receptor beta chains in this list originate from one sample, sequenced in a study of shared clonotypes between healthy human individuals. Here immunoSEQ multiplex PCR was the method, and the copy in TCRdb shows in-frame clones only, minus some. The sample lists over a million clones; 75% to 80% were seen once. Source material: memory CD4+ T cells from PBMCs. Subset noted: CD45RA-negative fraction. The origin of the receptors is a man aged 18 to 29 in good health. Some clones in this sample may be carry-over from other donors' samples.

The rearrangement uses TRBV4-3 and TRBJ1-3; no reliable D call. V was pared by 5 bases and J by 0 bases, with 8 bases between. The CDR3 extends over 14 amino acids. Germline CDR1 reads LGHNA; CDR2 reads YSLEER. DNA of the CDR3: TGCGCCAGCAGCTCCGAACTCTCTGGAAACACCATATATTTT. Translated: CASSSELSGNTIYF.

This clone has only a few counts. The junction differs from germline at one of its ends, possibly a read error. This rearrangement joins TRBV29-1 to TRBJ1-2, with D maybe TRBD1 (5 bases). Germline CDR1 SQVTM, CDR2 ANQGSEA. The CDR3 runs 9 residues. In DNA, the CDR3 is TGCAGCGTTGAAGATTATGGGGGCTTC. Protein: CSVEDYGGF.

J is TRBJ2-1 and V is TRBV7-6; 14 nucleotides agree with TRBD2. Germline-derived CDR1 and CDR2 are SGHVS and FNYEAQ. The ends lost 5 bases at V and 6 bases at J; junction bases unmatched: 6. This CDR3 spans 16 amino acids. CDR3 DNA sequence: TGTGCCAGCAGCGAAGGGACTAGCGGGAGCGGCAATGAGCAGTTCTTC. Translating it yields CASSEGTSGSGNEQFF.

The chain couples TRBV7-6 to TRBJ2-2; perhaps TRBD1 as D (6 bases). CDR3 size: 16 residues. V was shortened by 1 base and J by 5 bases, with 14 bases between the two germline ends. The germline V gene encodes CDR1 SGHVS and CDR2 FNYEAQ. The DNA for the CDR3 is TGTGCCAGCAGCTTAGTGTCAGGGGCCTCGACCGGGGAGCTGTTTTTT. It translates to CASSLVSGASTGELFF.

The chain recombines TRBV10-3 with TRBJ2-1, with 7 bases aligning to TRBD2. Looked up from germline, CDR1 is ENHRY and CDR2 is SYGVKD. The CDR3 has 16 residues. V lost 7 bases and J lost 4; bases outside the gene matches: 13. CDR3 amino acids: CAIKAAGETRYNEQFF. The CDR3 DNA is TGTGCCATCAAGGCGGCGGGGGAAACGAGGTACAATGAGCAGTTCTTC.

This clone was counted only a few times. The chain recombines TRBV7-6 with TRBJ1-4, with no clear D. The CDR3 contains 15 residues. The germline V and J ends were trimmed by 1 base and 5 bases, with 11 bases remaining between them. Germline CDR1 and CDR2: SGHVS and FNYEAQ. CDR3 sequence (DNA): TGTGCCAGCAGCTTAGATCGTATGTTCAATGAAAAACTGTTTTTT. Encoded protein: CASSLDRMFNEKLFF. Full variable domain (remainder filled in from reference TRBV7-6 and TRBJ1-4): GAGVSQSPRYKVTKRGQDVALRCDPISGHVSLYWYRQALGQGPEFLTYFNYEAQQDKSGLPNDRFSAERPEGSISTLTIQRTEQRDSAMYRCASSLDRMFNEKLFFGSGTQLSVL.

Worth noting for this clone: This likely reflects a read error, since a far larger clone is one base away. Other DNA sequences in the same sample also yield this CDR3. V gene TRBV30 combines with J gene TRBJ1-5; D remains unclear. The CDR3 runs to 13 residues. Looked up from germline, CDR1 is GTSNPN and CDR2 is SVGIG (reference sequence). The CDR3 DNA follows: TGTGCCTGGAGCCCGGGCGGTAGTCAGCCCCGGCATTTT. It yields the protein CAWSPGGSQPRHF.

Regarding this clone: A far larger clone is one base from this, pointing to a likely read error. The rearrangement joins TRBV4-1 to TRBJ2-7; TRBD1 matches at 8 bases. The CDR3 covers 14 residues. In germline, CDR1 is MGHRA, CDR2 YSYEKL. This CDR3 is CTSSQGTGPYEQYF. The CDR3, as DNA: TGCACCAGCAGCCAAGGGACAGGTCCCTACGAGCAGTACTTC.

The gene calls are TRBV28 and TRBJ1-1, with 7 bases fitting TRBD1. This CDR3 has 14 amino acids. Germline values: CDR1 MDHEN, CDR2 SYDVKM. The junction had 11 bases not matched to a gene; V was cut back by 7 bases and J by 6 bases. The DNA for the CDR3 is TGTGCCAGCATCCAGGGGGGGGCAGACGCTGAAGCTTTCTTT. This gives the protein CASIQGGADAEAFF.